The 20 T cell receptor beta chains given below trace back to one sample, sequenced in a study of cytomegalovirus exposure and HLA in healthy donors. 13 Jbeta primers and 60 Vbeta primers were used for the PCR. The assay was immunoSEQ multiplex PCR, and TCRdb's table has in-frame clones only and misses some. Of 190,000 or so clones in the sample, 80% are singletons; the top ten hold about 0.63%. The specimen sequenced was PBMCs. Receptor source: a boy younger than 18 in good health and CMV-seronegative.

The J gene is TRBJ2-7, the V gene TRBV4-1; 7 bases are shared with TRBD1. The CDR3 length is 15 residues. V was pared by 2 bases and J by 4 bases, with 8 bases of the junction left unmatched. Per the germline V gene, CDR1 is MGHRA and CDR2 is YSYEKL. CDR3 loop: CASSQWTGETYEQYF. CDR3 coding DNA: TGCGCCAGCAGCCAATGGACAGGAGAAACTTACGAGCAGTACTTC.

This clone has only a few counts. The chain's CDR3 is CASGRDRGMNTEAFF. Written as DNA, the CDR3 is TGTGCCAGTGGGCGGGACAGGGGAATGAACACTGAAGCTTTCTTT. This chain uses TRBV19 with TRBJ1-1; 10 bases fit TRBD1. The CDR3 is 15 amino acids. Trimming cost V 8 bases and J 0 bases; bases outside gene matches: 6. Germline V gene sequence: CDR1 LNHDA, CDR2 SQIVND (reference sequence).

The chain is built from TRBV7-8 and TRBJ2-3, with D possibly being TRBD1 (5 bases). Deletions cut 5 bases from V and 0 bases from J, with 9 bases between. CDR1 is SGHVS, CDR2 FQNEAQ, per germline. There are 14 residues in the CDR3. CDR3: CASSQGWSTDTQYF. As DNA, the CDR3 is TGTGCCAGCAGCCAGGGATGGAGCACAGATACGCAGTATTTT.

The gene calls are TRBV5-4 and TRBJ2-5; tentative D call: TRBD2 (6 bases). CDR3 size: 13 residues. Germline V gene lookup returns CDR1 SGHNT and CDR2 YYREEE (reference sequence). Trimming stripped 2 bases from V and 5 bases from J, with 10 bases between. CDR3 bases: TGTGCCAGCAGCTTCGGGACTTCGGAGACCCAGTACTTC. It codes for CASSFGTSETQYF.

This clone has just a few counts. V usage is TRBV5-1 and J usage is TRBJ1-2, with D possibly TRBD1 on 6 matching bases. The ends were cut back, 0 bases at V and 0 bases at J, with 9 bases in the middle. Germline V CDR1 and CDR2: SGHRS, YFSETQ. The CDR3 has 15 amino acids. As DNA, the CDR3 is TGCGCCAGCAGCTTGGACAGGGTCACTAACTATGGCTACACCTTC. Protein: CASSLDRVTNYGYTF.

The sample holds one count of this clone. The CDR3, as DNA: TGCGCCACTTCAGGAGGTAGCGGGGGGAGCACAGATACGCAGTATTTT. Amino acids: CATSGGSGGSTDTQYF. J is TRBJ2-3 and V is TRBV10-1; 10 nucleotides line up with TRBD2. The trim removed 10 bases at V and 0 bases at J, leaving 10 bases unmatched. Per germline, CDR1 WNHNN and CDR2 SYGVQD (reference sequence). The CDR3 totals 16 residues.

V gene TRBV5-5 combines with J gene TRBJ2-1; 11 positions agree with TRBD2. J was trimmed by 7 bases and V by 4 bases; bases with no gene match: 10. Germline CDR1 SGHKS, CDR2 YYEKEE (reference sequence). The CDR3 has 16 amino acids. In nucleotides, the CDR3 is TGTGCCAGCAGCGACATAGCGGGAGGGTTGGGGAATGAGCAGTTCTTC. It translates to CASSDIAGGLGNEQFF.

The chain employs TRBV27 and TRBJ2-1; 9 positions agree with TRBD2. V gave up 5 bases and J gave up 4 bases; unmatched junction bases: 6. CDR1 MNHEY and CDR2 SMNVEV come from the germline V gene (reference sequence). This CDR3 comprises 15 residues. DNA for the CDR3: TGTGCCAGCAGTCACAAGCGGGAGGAGTACAATGAGCAGTTCTTC. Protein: CASSHKREEYNEQFF.

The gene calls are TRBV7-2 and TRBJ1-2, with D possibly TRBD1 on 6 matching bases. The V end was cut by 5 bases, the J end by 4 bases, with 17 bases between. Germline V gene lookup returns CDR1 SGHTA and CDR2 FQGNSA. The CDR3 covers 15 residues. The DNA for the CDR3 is TGTGCCAGCAGCCCATATCGGACAGAGATCTATGGCTACACCTTC. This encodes CASSPYRTEIYGYTF.

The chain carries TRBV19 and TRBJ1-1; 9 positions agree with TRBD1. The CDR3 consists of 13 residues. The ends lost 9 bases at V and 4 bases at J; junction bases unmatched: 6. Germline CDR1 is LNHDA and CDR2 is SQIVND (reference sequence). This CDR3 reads CASLDRGGTEAFF. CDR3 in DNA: TGTGCCAGCCTGGACAGGGGAGGCACTGAAGCTTTCTTT.

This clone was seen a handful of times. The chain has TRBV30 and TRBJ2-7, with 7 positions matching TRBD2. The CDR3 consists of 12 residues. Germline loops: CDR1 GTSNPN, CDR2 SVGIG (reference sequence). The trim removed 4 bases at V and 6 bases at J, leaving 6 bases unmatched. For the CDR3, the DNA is TGTGCCTGGAACCGGGAGGCGGGCGAGCAGTACTTC. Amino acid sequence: CAWNREAGEQYF.

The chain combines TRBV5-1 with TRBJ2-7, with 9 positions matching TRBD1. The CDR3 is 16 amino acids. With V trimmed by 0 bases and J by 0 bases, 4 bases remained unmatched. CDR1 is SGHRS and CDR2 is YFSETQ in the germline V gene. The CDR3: CASSLGGQGGSYEQYF. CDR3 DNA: TGCGCCAGCAGCTTGGGGGGACAGGGAGGCTCCTACGAGCAGTACTTC.

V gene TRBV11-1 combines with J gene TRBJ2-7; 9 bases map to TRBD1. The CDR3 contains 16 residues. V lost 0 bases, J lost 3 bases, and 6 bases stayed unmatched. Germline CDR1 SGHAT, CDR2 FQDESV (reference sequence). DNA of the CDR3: TGTGCCAGCAGCTTAGCGGCGGGGACAGGGTACTACGAGCAGTACTTC. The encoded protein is CASSLAAGTGYYEQYF.

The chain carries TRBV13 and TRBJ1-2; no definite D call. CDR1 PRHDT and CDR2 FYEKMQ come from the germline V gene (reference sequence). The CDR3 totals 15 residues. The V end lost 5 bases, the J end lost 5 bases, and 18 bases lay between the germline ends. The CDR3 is CASSPERQEDYGYTF. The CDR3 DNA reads TGTGCCAGCAGCCCTGAGAGGCAGGAGGATTATGGCTACACCTTC.

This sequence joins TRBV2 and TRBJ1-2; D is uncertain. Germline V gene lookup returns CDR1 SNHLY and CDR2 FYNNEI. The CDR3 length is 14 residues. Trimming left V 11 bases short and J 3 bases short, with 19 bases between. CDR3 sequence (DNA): TGTGCCGGGAGCCAACAAGCGCCCGACTATGGCTACACCTTC. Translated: CAGSQQAPDYGYTF.

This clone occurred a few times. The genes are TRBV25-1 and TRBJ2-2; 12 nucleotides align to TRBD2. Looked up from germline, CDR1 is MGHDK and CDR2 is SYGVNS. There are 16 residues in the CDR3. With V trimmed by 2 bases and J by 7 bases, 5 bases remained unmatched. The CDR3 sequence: CASSEGLAGGVGELFF. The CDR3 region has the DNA TGTGCCAGCAGTGAAGGCCTAGCGGGAGGGGTCGGGGAGCTGTTTTTT.

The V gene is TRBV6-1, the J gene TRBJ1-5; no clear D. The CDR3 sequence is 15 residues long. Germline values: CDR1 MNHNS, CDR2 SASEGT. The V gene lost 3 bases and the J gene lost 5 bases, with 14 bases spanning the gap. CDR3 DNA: TGTGCCAGCAGTGACCTACCTCCACCCGATCAGCCCCAGCATTTT. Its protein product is CASSDLPPPDQPQHF.

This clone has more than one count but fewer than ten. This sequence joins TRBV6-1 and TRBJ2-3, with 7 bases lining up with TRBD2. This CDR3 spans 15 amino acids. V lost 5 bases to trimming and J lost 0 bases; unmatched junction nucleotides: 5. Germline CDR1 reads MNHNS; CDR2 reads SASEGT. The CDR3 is CASSPGGPSTDTQYF. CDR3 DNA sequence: TGTGCCAGCAGTCCGGGGGGACCCAGCACAGATACGCAGTATTTT.

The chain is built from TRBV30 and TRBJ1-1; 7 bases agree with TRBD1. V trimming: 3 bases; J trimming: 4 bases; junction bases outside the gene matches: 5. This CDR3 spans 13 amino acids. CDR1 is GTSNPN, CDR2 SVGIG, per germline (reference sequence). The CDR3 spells CAWRTGYGTEAFF. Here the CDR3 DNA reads TGTGCCTGGAGGACAGGGTACGGCACTGAAGCTTTCTTT.

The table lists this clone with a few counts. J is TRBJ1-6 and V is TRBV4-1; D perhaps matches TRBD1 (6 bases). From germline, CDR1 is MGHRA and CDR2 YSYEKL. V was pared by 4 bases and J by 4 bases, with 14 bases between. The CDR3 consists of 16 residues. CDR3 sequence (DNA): TGCGCCAGCAGCCTAGTGCCCGGACAGTATAATTCACCCCTCCACTTT. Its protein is CASSLVPGQYNSPLHF.